The next 19 T cell receptor beta chains were all read from a single sample in a study of blood T cells in healthy people across ages. A second PCR, run for about 7 to 11 cycles, used a sample-barcoded 5' primer plus a J-beta primer mix. TCRdb redid the calling of the 5' RACE reads with MiXCR, one entry per CDR3 protein. The sample consists of about 780,000 distinct CDR3 sequences, roughly 26% of them appearing once. These data also featured in a second study, about T cells of mothers and their children.

The sample taken for sequencing was blood. These receptors originate from a boy under 18 in good health.

On this clonotype itself: The CDR3 carries no conserved terminal phenylalanine or tryptophan, so it likely arises from a read error. This sequence joins TRBV12-3 or TRBV12-4 and TRBJ1-6; D unclear. The germline V and J ends were trimmed by 7 bases and 7 bases, with 14 bases remaining between them. This CDR3 region has 14 residues. CDR3 DNA sequence: TGTGCCAGCACCAGGACCGGGTTGAATTCACCCCTCCACCTT. Translating gives CASTRTGLNSPLHL.

The chain employs TRBV6-1 and TRBJ2-2; a possible D gene is TRBD1 (5 bases). The CDR3 consists of 15 residues. Looked up from germline, CDR1 is MNHNS and CDR2 is SASEGT. Trimming pared 5 bases from V and 1 base from J, leaving 11 bases between. The CDR3 spells CASSKPRENTGELFF. Written as DNA, the CDR3 is TGTGCCAGCAGTAAACCCAGGGAGAACACCGGGGAGCTGTTTTTT.

The genes are TRBV10-3 and TRBJ1-5, with 9 bases fitting TRBD1. The germline gives CDR1 ENHRY, CDR2 SYGVKD. The V gene end was trimmed by 10 bases and the J gene end by 7 bases; junction bases not matched to a gene: 8. The CDR3 is 13 amino acids. CDR3 nucleotides: TGTGCCACGGTGGGACAGGGTGGCCAGCCCCAGCATTTT. Its translation: CATVGQGGQPQHF.

The chain joins TRBV6-1 to TRBJ1-2; TRBD1 is a possible D gene (5 bases). From germline, CDR1 is MNHNS and CDR2 SASEGT. CDR3 length equals 15 residues. V was trimmed by 7 bases and J by 1 base, leaving 16 bases between them. CDR3 loop: CASKARVILNYGYTF. The CDR3 DNA follows: TGTGCCAGCAAGGCCAGGGTCATCCTTAACTATGGCTACACCTTC.

This clonotype was found a few times. This chain links TRBV7-3 with TRBJ2-5; D is uncertain. The CDR3 consists of 13 residues. The ends were cut back, 4 bases at V and 0 bases at J, with 6 bases in the middle. The germline CDR1 and CDR2 sequences are SGHTA and FQGTGA. CDR3 coding DNA: TGTGCCAGCAGCTCCGCCTACCAAGAGACCCAGTACTTC. Translating gives CASSSAYQETQYF.

The chain employs TRBV4-2 and TRBJ1-3; D call uncertain. The germline gives CDR1 LGHNA, CDR2 YNFKEQ. Deletions cut 0 bases from V and 3 bases from J, with 15 bases between. This CDR3 comprises 17 residues. As DNA, the CDR3 is TGTGCCAGCAGCCAAGATCGGGGAGGGATGGGTGGAAACACCATATATTTT. Protein sequence: CASSQDRGGMGGNTIYF.

V gene TRBV27 combines with J gene TRBJ2-2, with D possibly matching TRBD2 (5 bases). Germline lookup yields CDR1 MNHEY and CDR2 SMNVEV (reference sequence). V lost 3 bases, J lost 4 bases, and 12 bases lay in between. The CDR3 is 15 amino acids. In DNA, the CDR3 is TGTGCCAGCAGTTTCCTCACTAGGCCCACCGGGGAGCTGTTTTTT. Translation gives CASSFLTRPTGELFF.

The chain uses TRBV20-1 and TRBJ2-1; D is unclear. Looked up from germline, CDR1 is DFQATT and CDR2 is SNEGSKA (reference sequence). Trimming shortened V by 3 bases and J by 4 bases, and 13 bases separated the two germline ends. The CDR3 spans 14 residues. CDR3 protein: CSASGLIRYNEQFF. Written as DNA, the CDR3 is TGCAGTGCTAGTGGCCTGATTAGATACAATGAGCAGTTCTTC.

The chain is built from TRBV20-1 and TRBJ2-7; 10 bases align to TRBD2. This CDR3 has 14 amino acids. V dropped 3 bases and J dropped 4; count of bases not matched to a gene: 6. Germline loops: CDR1 DFQATT, CDR2 SNEGSKA (reference sequence). The CDR3 loop is CSASTTSGDYEQYF. CDR3 nucleotides: TGCAGTGCTAGTACCACTAGCGGGGATTACGAGCAGTACTTC.

This clonotype was detected a few times. The chain has TRBV18 and TRBJ2-5; no definite D call. With the DNA end fitting TRBJ2-7 better, the J assignment may be wrong. The CDR3 is 13 residues long. Germline loops: CDR1 KGHSH, CDR2 LQKENI. The CDR3 DNA follows: TGTGCCAGCTCATTGCAGAGAACCTACGAGCAGTACTTC. As protein: CASSLQRTYEQYF.

This sequence joins TRBV5-1 and TRBJ1-2, with 7 bases lining up with TRBD1. The CDR3 has 16 amino acids. Germline V gives CDR1 SGHRS, CDR2 YFSETQ. Unmatched junction bases numbered 7, after V lost 0 bases and J lost 2 bases. The CDR3 DNA follows: TGCGCCAGCAGCTTGGGGCCTCGGGACAGAAACTATGGCTACACCTTC. This sequence encodes CASSLGPRDRNYGYTF.

The chain recombines TRBV20-1 with TRBJ2-3; D unresolved. CDR3 length: 12 amino acids. Germline V gene lookup returns CDR1 DFQATT and CDR2 SNEGSKA (reference sequence). Trimming removed 5 bases from V and 2 bases from J, with 8 bases in between. CDR3: CSAGKNTDTQYF. The DNA of the CDR3 is TGCAGTGCTGGAAAAAACACAGATACGCAGTATTTT.

The chain employs TRBV29-1 and TRBJ2-7, with 8 bases that match TRBD1. CDR1 SQVTM and CDR2 ANQGSEA come from the germline V gene. This CDR3 spans 15 amino acids. After removal of 1 base from V and 0 bases from J, the junction contained 5 bases not matched to a gene. The DNA for the CDR3 is TGCAGCGTTGAAGTTACAGGGGGGAACTCCTACGAGCAGTACTTC. Translation: CSVEVTGGNSYEQYF.

This chain connects TRBV11-2 to TRBJ1-6; the match to TRBD1 covers 7 bases. Losses at the gene ends were 5 bases for V and 3 bases for J; bases not matched to a gene: 4. Germline CDR1 reads SGHAT; CDR2 reads FQNNGV. The CDR3 runs 15 residues. CDR3 sequence (DNA): TGTGCCAGCAGCGTCCAGGGGGGCTATAATTCACCCCTCCACTTT. Amino acids: CASSVQGGYNSPLHF.

This clonotype has more than one count but fewer than ten. The chain carries TRBV9 and TRBJ2-5, with unresolved D. The length of the CDR3 is 14 residues. Trimming stripped 4 bases from V and 3 bases from J, with 13 bases between. Looked up from germline, CDR1 is SGDLS and CDR2 is YYNGEE. The CDR3 nucleotides read TGTGCCAGCAGCCCCCGGATTTCGAAAGAGACCCAGTACTTC. Translated, it gives CASSPRISKETQYF. The whole variable domain, filled in from reference TRBV9 and TRBJ2-5, reads DSGVTQTPKHLITATGQRVTLRCSPRSGDLSVYWYQQSLDQGLQFLIQYYNGEERAKGNILERFSAQQFPDLHSELNLSSLELGDSALYFCASSPRISKETQYFGPGTRLLVL.

The chain recombines TRBV4-2 with TRBJ2-5, with a tentative D call TRBD2 (6 bases). Germline lookup yields CDR1 LGHNA and CDR2 YNFKEQ. The CDR3 is made up of 19 amino acids. Trimming cost V 0 bases and J 2 bases, with 22 bases left between them. CDR3 in DNA: TGTGCCAGCAGCCAAGAAGGCGGTTTGCGGGGAGACTCACAAGAGACCCAGTACTTC. It translates to CASSQEGGLRGDSQETQYF.

The chain is built from TRBV20-1 and TRBJ1-4, with D possibly matching TRBD1 (5 bases). The V gene's germline CDR1 is DFQATT and CDR2 SNEGSKA (reference sequence). The V and J ends lost 6 bases and 4 bases respectively, with 9 bases between them. This CDR3 region has 12 residues. The CDR3 nucleotides read TGCAGTGCAAGACAGAATAATGAAAAACTGTTTTTT. The encoded protein is CSARQNNEKLFF.

The chain uses TRBV10-3 and TRBJ2-7; unclear D gene. The length of the CDR3 is 14 residues. Trimming took 0 bases from V and 9 from J, leaving 15 bases between them. Germline loops: CDR1 ENHRY, CDR2 SYGVKD. CDR3 coding DNA: TGTGCCATCAGTGAGTCGAATGTCGCCGTGGGGCAGTACTTC. Protein product: CAISESNVAVGQYF.

The chain recombines TRBV6-9 with TRBJ2-6; D is perhaps TRBD1 (7 bases). This CDR3 has 20 amino acids. Trimming stripped 1 base from V and 4 bases from J, with 23 bases between. CDR1 is MNHGY and CDR2 is SVAAGI in the germline V gene. CDR3 sequence: CASSYLGRDRTSEGANVLTF. In DNA, the CDR3 is TGTGCCAGCAGTTATTTAGGGCGGGACAGAACCTCTGAGGGGGCCAACGTCCTGACTTTC.